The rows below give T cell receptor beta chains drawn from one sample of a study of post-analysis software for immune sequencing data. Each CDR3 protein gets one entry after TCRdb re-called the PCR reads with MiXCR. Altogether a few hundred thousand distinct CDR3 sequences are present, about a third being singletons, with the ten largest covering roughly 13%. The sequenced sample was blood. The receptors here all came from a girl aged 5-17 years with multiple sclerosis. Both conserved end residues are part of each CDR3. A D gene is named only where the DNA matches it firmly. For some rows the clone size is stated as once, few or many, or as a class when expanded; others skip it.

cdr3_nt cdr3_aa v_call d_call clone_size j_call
TGTGCCAGCAGAGAACGGACACCCCCCAAAGTGAGCAATCAGCCCCAGCATTTT CASRERTPPKVSNQPQHF TRBV6-4 - - TRBJ1-5
TGTGCCAGCTCACTCCTCCAGGGTAGCGGGGGAACAGATACGCAGTATTTT CASSLLQGSGGTDTQYF TRBV18 TRBD2 - TRBJ2-3
TGTGCCAGCAGAAGCCCGGGGGTAGGCGGGGAGCTGTTTTTT CASRSPGVGGELFF TRBV12-3/TRBV12-4 - once TRBJ2-2
TGCGCCAGCAGCCAGTATCCAGCAGATACGCAGTATTTT CASSQYPADTQYF TRBV4-1 - few TRBJ2-3
TGTGCCAGCAGCGTAGATTTGACGGGCTCCCGCTACGAGCAGTACTTC CASSVDLTGSRYEQYF TRBV9 - few TRBJ2-7
TGTGCCAGCAGTTTAGGGGGGGTAGAAGAGACCCAGTACTTC CASSLGGVEETQYF TRBV12-3/TRBV12-4 - - TRBJ2-5
TGTGCCAGCAGCGTAGGGGGGACTAGCGGGGGTTCCACAGATACGCAGTATTTT CASSVGGTSGGSTDTQYF TRBV9 TRBD2 - TRBJ2-3
TGTGCCAGCAGCAACCCTAACCATGGCTACACCTTC CASSNPNHGYTF TRBV7-9 - - TRBJ1-2
TGCAGTGCAAAGCGGGGGACCACCTACGAGCAGTACTTC CSAKRGTTYEQYF TRBV20-1 TRBD2 few TRBJ2-7
TGTGCCAGCAGCTCGGACAGCGCTGTCGGCTACACCTTC CASSSDSAVGYTF TRBV6-5 - - TRBJ1-2
TGCGCCAGCAGCTTACCTCCGGGCCGCAATGAGCAGTTCTTC CASSLPPGRNEQFF TRBV5-1 - - TRBJ2-1
TGTGCCAGCAGCATACTCCCGGGACAGGGTGTTCGAGATACGCAGTATTTT CASSILPGQGVRDTQYF TRBV7-6 TRBD1 - TRBJ2-3
TGCGCCAGCAGCCAAGATTCCGGTGACAATGAGCAGTTCTTC CASSQDSGDNEQFF TRBV4-3 - many TRBJ2-1